Presented here are 27 T cell receptor beta chains from one specimen sequenced in a study of control samples from healthy donors and cancer patients. Some clones are missing from TCRdb's copy, which holds only in-frame ones; the method was immunoSEQ multiplex PCR. The sample consists of tens of thousands of clones, around nine tenths of them appearing once. The specimen sequenced was blood. Every receptor here comes from a man aged 50 to 59 in good health.

The genes are TRBV5-1 and TRBJ1-1; D remains unclear. The CDR3 has 14 amino acids. Per germline, CDR1 SGHRS and CDR2 YFSETQ. V lost 4 bases and J 1 base, leaving 11 bases between the germline ends. The CDR3 nucleotides are TGCGCCAGCAGCCCCCGAGGCGGGAACACTGAAGCTTTCTTT. Its translation is CASSPRGGNTEAFF.

This chain links TRBV27 with TRBJ1-2, with 11 nucleotides matching TRBD1. The germline V gene encodes CDR1 MNHEY and CDR2 SMNVEV (reference sequence). The CDR3 runs to 14 residues. Germline trimming cut 5 bases from V and 7 bases from J; bases unmatched to any gene: 6. The DNA of the CDR3 is TGTGCCAGCAGTACGGGGGACAGGGGGTCTGGCTACACCTTC. Its protein product is CASSTGDRGSGYTF.

This clone was counted between two and nine times. The germline gene is not matched at one end of the junction; a read error may be the cause. The chain uses TRBV7-8 and TRBJ2-5, with TRBD2 matching over 10 bases. In germline, CDR1 is SGHVS, CDR2 FQNEAQ. CDR3 length: 15 amino acids. The CDR3 DNA sequence: TGTGCCACCAGCTTGGGTAGCGGGGGGTTTGAGACCCAGTACTTC. Its translation: CATSLGSGGFETQYF.

The V call is TRBV19, the J call TRBJ1-4; D gene unclear. V lost 2 bases and J 2 bases, leaving 15 bases between the germline ends. Germline CDR1 reads LNHDA; CDR2 reads SQIVND (reference sequence). The CDR3 covers 17 residues. The CDR3 DNA sequence: TGTGCCAGTAGTATACGACTGGTTGGAGCTACTAATGAAAAACTGTTTTTT. This codes for CASSIRLVGATNEKLFF.

The chain combines TRBV5-6 with TRBJ1-6, with D possibly being TRBD1 (5 bases). Trimming shortened V by 3 bases and J by 2 bases, and 9 bases separated the two germline ends. The length of the CDR3 is 15 residues. Germline assignment: CDR1 SGHDT and CDR2 YYEEEE. CDR3 sequence reads: CASSSEGPYNSPLHF. The CDR3 coding sequence is TGTGCCAGCAGCTCAGAGGGACCCTATAATTCACCCCTCCACTTT. Looking up the rest from reference TRBV5-6 and TRBJ1-6 gives the full variable domain: DAGVTQSPTHLIKTRGQQVTLRCSPKSGHDTVSWYQQALGQGPQFIFQYYEEEERQRGNFPDRFSGHQFPNYSSELNVNALLLGDSALYLCASSSEGPYNSPLHFGNGTRLTVT.

CDR3 sequence reads: CASSYRGGGYQETQYF. In DNA, the CDR3 is TGTGCCAGCAGTTACAGGGGCGGGGGGTACCAAGAGACCCAGTACTTC. This sequence joins TRBV11-2 and TRBJ2-5; TRBD2 might be the D (8 bases). CDR3 size: 16 residues. Germline values: CDR1 SGHAT, CDR2 FQNNGV. Trimming left V 6 bases short and J 0 bases short, with 17 bases between.

The V gene is TRBV19, the J gene TRBJ1-6; 7 bases line up with TRBD1. The CDR3 length is 15 residues. The V gene's germline CDR1 is LNHDA and CDR2 SQIVND (reference sequence). V was pared by 7 bases and J by 6 bases, with 9 bases of the junction left unmatched. The CDR3 DNA reads as TGTGCCAGTACCCCGACAGGGCCTAGTAATTCACCCCTCCACTTT. It codes for CASTPTGPSNSPLHF.

V gene TRBV6-6 combines with J gene TRBJ1-1; TRBD1 is a possible D gene (5 bases). This CDR3 is 12 amino acids long. The germline V and J ends were trimmed by 11 bases and 3 bases, with 13 bases remaining between them. Germline V gives CDR1 MNHNY, CDR2 SVGAGI (reference sequence). CDR3 amino acids: CAGGGRYTEAFF. The DNA for the CDR3 is TGTGCCGGGGGGGGGAGGTACACTGAAGCTTTCTTT.

This clone was seen just once. The chain employs TRBV7-8 and TRBJ1-5; D is unclear. V shed 3 bases and J shed 0 bases, with 3 bases lying between them. Germline CDR1 SGHVS, CDR2 FQNEAQ. The CDR3 consists of 13 residues. As DNA, the CDR3 is TGTGCCAGCAGCTTCTATAGCAATCAGCCCCAGCATTTT. This encodes CASSFYSNQPQHF.

The rearrangement links TRBV5-6 to TRBJ2-3, with TRBD1 matching over 12 bases. Germline assignment: CDR1 SGHDT and CDR2 YYEEEE. V lost 5 bases, J lost 8 bases, and 3 bases stayed unmatched. The CDR3 length is 13 residues. CDR3 loop: CASRGDRGLTQYF. For the CDR3, the DNA is TGTGCCAGCAGGGGGGACAGGGGGCTTACGCAGTATTTT.

The V gene is TRBV9, the J gene TRBJ1-5; a weak D match, TRBD1 (5 bases). Looked up from germline, CDR1 is SGDLS and CDR2 is YYNGEE. Trimming stripped 0 bases from V and 4 bases from J, with 11 bases between. This CDR3 spans 15 amino acids. CDR3: CASSVEGRINQPQHF. Here the CDR3 DNA reads TGTGCCAGCAGCGTAGAGGGACGGATAAATCAGCCCCAGCATTTT.

J is TRBJ1-1 and V is TRBV9; a possible D gene is TRBD1 (5 bases). Per germline, CDR1 SGDLS and CDR2 YYNGEE. The V end was cut by 4 bases, the J end by 2 bases, with 12 bases between. The length of the CDR3 is 14 residues. The chain's CDR3 is CASSPRAGNTEAFF. CDR3 nucleotide sequence: TGTGCCAGCAGCCCCAGGGCAGGCAACACTGAAGCTTTCTTT.

This clone was counted once. This chain links TRBV29-1 with TRBJ2-5, with D perhaps matching TRBD1 (5 bases). Germline V gives CDR1 SQVTM, CDR2 ANQGSEA. V was clipped by 4 bases and J by 5 bases, with 20 bases between them. The CDR3 totals 15 residues. The CDR3 DNA reads TGCAGCGTTGGGCTTAGGGGCGCGATGGAGGAGACCCAGTACTTC. Its protein is CSVGLRGAMEETQYF.

The chain carries TRBV30 and TRBJ2-7, with 10 positions matching TRBD2. With 0 bases clipped from V and 5 bases from J, the junction kept 4 bases outside the gene matches. The germline V gene has CDR1 GTSNPN and CDR2 SVGIG (reference sequence). The CDR3 has 14 residues. DNA of the CDR3: TGTGCCTGGAGTGTAGCTAGCGGGGGTAACGAGCAGTACTTC. As protein: CAWSVASGGNEQYF.

The chain joins TRBV5-6 to TRBJ1-2; D gene uncertain. This CDR3 contains 15 residues. Germline CDR1 SGHDT, CDR2 YYEEEE. The ends were cut back, 7 bases at V and 4 bases at J, with 20 bases in the middle. CDR3 amino acids: CASRPAGIFFYGYTF. The CDR3 nucleotides read TGTGCCAGCCGACCTGCGGGGATTTTTTTCTATGGCTACACCTTC.

The chain uses TRBV4-1 and TRBJ1-1, with unresolved D. The CDR3 loop spans 13 amino acids. V dropped 5 bases and J dropped 1 base, with 8 bases sitting between them. Per the germline V gene, CDR1 is MGHRA and CDR2 is YSYEKL. The CDR3 sequence is CASSSVPNTEAFF. CDR3 DNA: TGCGCCAGCAGCTCAGTCCCGAACACTGAAGCTTTCTTT.

CDR3 protein: CASSLLRGDGYTF. CDR3 DNA: TGTGCCAGCAGTTTATTACGGGGTGATGGCTACACCTTC. V usage is TRBV27 and J usage is TRBJ1-2; D gene unclear. The CDR3 runs 13 residues. CDR1 and CDR2 (germline): MNHEY, SMNVEV (reference sequence). V lost 1 base, J lost 6 bases, and 9 bases lay in between.

In its sample, this clone was seen a few times. The rearrangement joins TRBV7-2 to TRBJ2-3; maybe TRBD1 (5 bases). Looked up from germline, CDR1 is SGHTA and CDR2 is FQGNSA. V was trimmed by 5 bases and J by 1 base, leaving 7 bases between them. The length of the CDR3 is 13 residues. The CDR3 DNA is TGTGCCAGCAGCGCGACAGGCACAGATACGCAGTATTTT. Translation gives CASSATGTDTQYF.

The chain couples TRBV11-3 to TRBJ2-3; the D gene is possibly TRBD2 (6 bases). The CDR3 length is 16 residues. Germline V CDR1 and CDR2: SGHNT, YENEEA. V was clipped by 1 base and J by 4 bases, with 15 bases between them. The CDR3 loop is CASSLVRGASADTQYF. CDR3 DNA: TGTGCCAGCAGCTTAGTTCGCGGGGCCTCGGCAGATACGCAGTATTTT. Supplemented by reference TRBV11-3 and TRBJ2-3, the full variable domain reads EAGVVQSPRYKIIEKKQPVAFWCNPISGHNTLYWYLQNLGQGPELLIRYENEEAVDDSQLPKDRFSAERLKGVDSTLKIQPAELGDSAVYLCASSLVRGASADTQYFGPGTRLTVL.

This chain links TRBV6-1 with TRBJ1-5, with 8 bases matching TRBD1. Germline-derived CDR1 and CDR2 are MNHNS and SASEGT. The CDR3 is made up of 17 amino acids. The J segment lost 1 base and the V segment lost 1 base, leaving 6 bases of the junction unmatched. The CDR3 sequence: CASSEGAGGRSNQPQHF. CDR3 nucleotide sequence: TGTGCCAGCAGTGAAGGAGCAGGGGGCAGAAGCAATCAGCCCCAGCATTTT.

V is TRBV15 and J is TRBJ2-1, with TRBD2 identical over 8 bases. The CDR3 is made up of 16 amino acids. Germline trimming cut 0 bases from V and 8 bases from J; bases unmatched to any gene: 9. Germline CDR1 reads LNHNV; CDR2 reads YYDKDF (reference sequence). In nucleotides, the CDR3 is TGTGCCACCAGCAGAGAGCCCCCAGGGCGGGGGGATGAGCAGTTCTTC. As protein: CATSREPPGRGDEQFF.

The chain is built from TRBV7-2 and TRBJ2-7, with D perhaps being TRBD1 or TRBD2 (5 bases each). This CDR3 contains 14 residues. Trimming removed 5 bases from V and 2 bases from J, with 13 bases in between. Germline V gives CDR1 SGHTA, CDR2 FQGNSA. The CDR3 bases are TGTGCCAGCAGCGAGGGGATCCTCACCTACGAGCAGTACTTC. The encoded protein is CASSEGILTYEQYF. Combining the CDR3 with reference TRBV7-2 and TRBJ2-7 gives the whole variable domain GAGVSQSPSNKVTEKGKDVELRCDPISGHTALYWYRQSLGQGLEFLIYFQGNSAPDKSGLPSDRFSAERTGGSVSTLTIQRTQQEDSAVYLCASSEGILTYEQYFGPGTRLTVT.

The J gene is TRBJ2-7, the V gene TRBV2; D may be TRBD1 or TRBD2 (5 bases each). Germline CDR1 reads SNHLY; CDR2 reads FYNNEI. V lost 8 bases and J lost 4, with 18 bases in between. The CDR3 spans 14 residues. In DNA, the CDR3 is TGTGCCAGCTACGAGGGACGGCCACTTTACGAGCAGTACTTC. Protein: CASYEGRPLYEQYF.

The rearrangement uses TRBV6-5 and TRBJ2-7, with a weak D call TRBD2 (5 bases). This CDR3 is 13 amino acids long. Trimming took off 6 bases at V and 0 bases at J, with 9 bases between the two ends. Germline V gene sequence: CDR1 MNHEY, CDR2 SVGAGI. The CDR3 nucleotides read TGTGCCAGCAGGGACTCAACCTCCTACGAGCAGTACTTC. Its protein is CASRDSTSYEQYF.

CDR3 loop: CASSQDTGNTEAFF. The CDR3 region has the DNA TGCGCCAGCAGCCAAGATACGGGGAACACTGAAGCTTTCTTT. The chain employs TRBV4-3 and TRBJ1-1; no clear D gene. The V and J ends lost 0 bases and 1 base respectively, with 6 bases between them. Per the germline V gene, CDR1 is LGHNA and CDR2 is YSLEER. CDR3 length: 14 residues.

The chain couples TRBV6-5 to TRBJ2-5; D remains unclear. CDR1 is MNHEY, CDR2 SVGAGI, per germline. Trimming pared 7 bases from V and 5 bases from J, leaving 17 bases between. The CDR3 length is 14 residues. In DNA form, the CDR3 reads TGTGCCAGCACCGAGTCCCCCAGAGAGGAGACCCAGTACTTC. Amino acid sequence: CASTESPREETQYF.

This clone was found once. J is TRBJ2-1 and V is TRBV3-1 (or the pseudogene TRBV3-2), with D tentatively TRBD1 (6 bases). Germline CDR1 reads LGHDT; CDR2 reads YNNKEL (reference sequence). V was cut by 4 bases and J by 4 bases, with 20 bases left in between. The CDR3 is made up of 17 amino acids. CDR3 residues: CASSLPTGRGRYNEQFF. The DNA of the CDR3 is TGTGCCAGCAGCCTACCTACGGGCAGGGGTCGGTACAATGAGCAGTTCTTC.